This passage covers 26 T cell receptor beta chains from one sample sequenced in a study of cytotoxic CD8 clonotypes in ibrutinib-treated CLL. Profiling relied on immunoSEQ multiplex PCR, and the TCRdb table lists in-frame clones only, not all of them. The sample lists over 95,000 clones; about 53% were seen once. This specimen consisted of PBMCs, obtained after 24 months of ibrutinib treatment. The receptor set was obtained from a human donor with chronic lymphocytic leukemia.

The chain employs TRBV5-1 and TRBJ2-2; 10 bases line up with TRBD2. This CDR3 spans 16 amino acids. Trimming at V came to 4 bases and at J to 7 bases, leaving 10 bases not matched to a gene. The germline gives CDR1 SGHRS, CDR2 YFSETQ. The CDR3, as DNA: TGCGCCAGCAGCGGTATACTAGCGGGGTCTGGCGGGGAGCTGTTTTTT. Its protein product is CASSGILAGSGGELFF.

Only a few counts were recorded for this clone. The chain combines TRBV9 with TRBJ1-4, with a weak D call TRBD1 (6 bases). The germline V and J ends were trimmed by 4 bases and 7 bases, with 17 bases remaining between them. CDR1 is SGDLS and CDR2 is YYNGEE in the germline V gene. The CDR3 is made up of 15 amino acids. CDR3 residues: CASSPTIGGSEKLFF. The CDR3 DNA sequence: TGTGCCAGCAGCCCGACAATAGGGGGATCTGAAAAACTGTTTTTT.

CDR3 loop: CASSESWRVMFF. CDR3 nucleotides: TGTGCCAGCAGTGAGTCCTGGAGGGTAATGTTCTTC. This chain links TRBV6-1 with TRBJ2-1, with D possibly TRBD2 on 6 matching bases. The CDR3 has 12 residues. The V end was cut by 3 bases, the J end by 15 bases, with 15 bases between. Germline values: CDR1 MNHNS, CDR2 SASEGT.

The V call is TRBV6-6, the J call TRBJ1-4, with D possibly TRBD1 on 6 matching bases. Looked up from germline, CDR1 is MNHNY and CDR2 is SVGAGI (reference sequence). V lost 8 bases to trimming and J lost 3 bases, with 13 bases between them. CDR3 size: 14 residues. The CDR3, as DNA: TGTGCCAGCCGCCCGGGGGCGGCTAATGAAAAACTGTTTTTT. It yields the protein CASRPGAANEKLFF.

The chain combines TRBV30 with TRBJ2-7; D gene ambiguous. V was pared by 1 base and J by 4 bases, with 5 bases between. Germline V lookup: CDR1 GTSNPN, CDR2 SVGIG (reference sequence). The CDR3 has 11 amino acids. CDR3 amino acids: CAWSAEYEQYF. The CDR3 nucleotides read TGTGCCTGGAGTGCCGAATACGAGCAGTACTTC.

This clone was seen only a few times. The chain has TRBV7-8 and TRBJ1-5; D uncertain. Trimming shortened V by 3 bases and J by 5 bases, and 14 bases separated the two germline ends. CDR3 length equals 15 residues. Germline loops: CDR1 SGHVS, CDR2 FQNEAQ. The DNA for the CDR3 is TGTGCCAGCAGCTTTGGGCCGGGAGGGCATCAGCCCCAGCATTTT. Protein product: CASSFGPGGHQPQHF.

The CDR3 DNA follows: TGTGCCATCAATCATGCGGGGCCCACAGATACGCAGTATTTT. Its translation is CAINHAGPTDTQYF. The chain employs TRBV10-3 and TRBJ2-3; D is possibly TRBD2 (6 bases). Germline CDR1 and CDR2: ENHRY and SYGVKD. The length of the CDR3 is 14 residues. The V end lost 7 bases, the J end lost 2 bases, and 13 bases lay between the germline ends.

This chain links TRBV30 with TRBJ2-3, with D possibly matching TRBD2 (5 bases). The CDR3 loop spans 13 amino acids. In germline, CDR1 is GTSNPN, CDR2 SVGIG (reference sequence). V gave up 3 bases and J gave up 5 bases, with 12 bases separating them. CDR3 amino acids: CAWRPGGRDTQYF. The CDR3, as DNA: TGTGCCTGGAGACCAGGAGGTAGAGATACGCAGTATTTT.

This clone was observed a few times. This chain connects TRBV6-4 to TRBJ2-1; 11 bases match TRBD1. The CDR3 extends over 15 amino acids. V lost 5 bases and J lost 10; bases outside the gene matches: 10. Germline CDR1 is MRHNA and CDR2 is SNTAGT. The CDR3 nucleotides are TGTGCCAGCAGTCCCGGGACAGGGGGTAAGGGGGAGCAGTTCTTC. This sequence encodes CASSPGTGGKGEQFF.

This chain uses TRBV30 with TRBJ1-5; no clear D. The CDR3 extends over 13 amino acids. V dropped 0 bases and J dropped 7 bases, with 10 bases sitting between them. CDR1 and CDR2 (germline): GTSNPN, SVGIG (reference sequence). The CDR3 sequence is CAWSVSAKQPQHF. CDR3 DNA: TGTGCCTGGAGTGTATCGGCAAAGCAGCCCCAGCATTTT.

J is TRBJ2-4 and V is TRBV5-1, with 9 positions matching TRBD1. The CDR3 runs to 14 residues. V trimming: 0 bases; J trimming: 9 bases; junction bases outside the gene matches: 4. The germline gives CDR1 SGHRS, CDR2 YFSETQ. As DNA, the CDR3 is TGCGCCAGCAGCTTGGAGGGACAGGGTACCATTCAGTACTTC. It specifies CASSLEGQGTIQYF.

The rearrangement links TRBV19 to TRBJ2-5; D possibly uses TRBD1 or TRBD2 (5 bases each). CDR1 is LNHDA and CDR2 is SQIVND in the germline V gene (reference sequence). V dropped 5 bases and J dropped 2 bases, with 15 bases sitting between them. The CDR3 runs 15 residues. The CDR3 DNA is TGTGCCAGTAGTCTTACCGGGACGGCGCAAGAGACCCAGTACTTC. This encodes CASSLTGTAQETQYF. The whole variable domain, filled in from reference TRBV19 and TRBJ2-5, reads DGGITQSPKYLFRKEGQNVTLSCEQNLNHDAMYWYRQDPGQGLRLIYYSQIVNDFQKGDIAEGYSVSREKKESFPLTVTSAQKNPTAFYLCASSLTGTAQETQYFGPGTRLLVL.

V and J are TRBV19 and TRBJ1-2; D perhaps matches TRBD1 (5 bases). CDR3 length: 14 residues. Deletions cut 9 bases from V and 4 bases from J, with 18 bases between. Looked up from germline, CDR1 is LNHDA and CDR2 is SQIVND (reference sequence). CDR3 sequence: CASSPPDNVYGYTF. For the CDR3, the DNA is TGTGCCAGCAGCCCGCCGGACAATGTCTATGGCTACACCTTC.

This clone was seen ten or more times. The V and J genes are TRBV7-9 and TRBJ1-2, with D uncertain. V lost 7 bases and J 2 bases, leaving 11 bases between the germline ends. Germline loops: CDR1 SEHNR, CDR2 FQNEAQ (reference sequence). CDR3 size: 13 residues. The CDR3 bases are TGTGCCAGCACCTTCGGAGAGAACTATGGCTACACCTTC. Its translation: CASTFGENYGYTF.

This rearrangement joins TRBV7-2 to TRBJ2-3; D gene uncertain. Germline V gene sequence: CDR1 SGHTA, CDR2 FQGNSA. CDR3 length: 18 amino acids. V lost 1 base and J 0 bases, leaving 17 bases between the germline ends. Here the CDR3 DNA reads TGTGCCAGCAGCTTAGAGGTTCTGATCGACCTGAGCACAGATACGCAGTATTTT. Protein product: CASSLEVLIDLSTDTQYF.

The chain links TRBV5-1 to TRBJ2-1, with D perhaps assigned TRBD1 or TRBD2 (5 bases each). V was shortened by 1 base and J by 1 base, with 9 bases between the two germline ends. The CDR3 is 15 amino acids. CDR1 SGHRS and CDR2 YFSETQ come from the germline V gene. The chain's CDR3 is CASSLRDLSYNEQFF. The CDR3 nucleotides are TGCGCCAGCAGCTTGAGGGACCTTTCCTACAATGAGCAGTTCTTC.

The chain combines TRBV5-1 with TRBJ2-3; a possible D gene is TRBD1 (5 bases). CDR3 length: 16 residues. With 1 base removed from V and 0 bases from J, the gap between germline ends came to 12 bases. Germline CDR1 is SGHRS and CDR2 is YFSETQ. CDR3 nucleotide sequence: TGCGCCAGCAGCTTGAGTGTGGGGCCGAGCACAGATACGCAGTATTTT. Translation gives CASSLSVGPSTDTQYF.

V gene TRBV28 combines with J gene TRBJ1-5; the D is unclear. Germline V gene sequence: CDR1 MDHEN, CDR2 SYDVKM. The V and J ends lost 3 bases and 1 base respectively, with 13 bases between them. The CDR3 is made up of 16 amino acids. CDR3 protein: CASSFQSGGSNQPQHF. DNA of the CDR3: TGTGCCAGCAGTTTCCAGTCTGGCGGGAGCAATCAGCCCCAGCATTTT.

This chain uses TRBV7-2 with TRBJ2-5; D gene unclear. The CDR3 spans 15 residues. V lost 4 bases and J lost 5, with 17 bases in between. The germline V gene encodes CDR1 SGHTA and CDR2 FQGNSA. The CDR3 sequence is CASSSGGLDLETQYF. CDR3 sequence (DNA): TGTGCCAGCAGCTCCGGTGGGCTGGATTTGGAGACCCAGTACTTC. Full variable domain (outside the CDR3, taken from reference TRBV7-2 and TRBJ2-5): GAGVSQSPSNKVTEKGKDVELRCDPISGHTALYWYRQSLGQGLEFLIYFQGNSAPDKSGLPSDRFSAERTGGSVSTLTIQRTQQEDSAVYLCASSSGGLDLETQYFGPGTRLLVL.

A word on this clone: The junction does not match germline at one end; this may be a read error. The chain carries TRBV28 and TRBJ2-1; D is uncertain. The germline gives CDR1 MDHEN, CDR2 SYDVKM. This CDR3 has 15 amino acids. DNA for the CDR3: TGTGCCAGCAGTTCCCTACTATTCTCCCACAATGAGCAGTTCTTC. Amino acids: CASSSLLFSHNEQFF.

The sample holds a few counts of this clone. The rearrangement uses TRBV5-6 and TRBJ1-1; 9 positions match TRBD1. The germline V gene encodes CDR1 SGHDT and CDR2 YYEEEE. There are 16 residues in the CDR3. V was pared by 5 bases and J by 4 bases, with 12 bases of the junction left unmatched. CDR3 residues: CASSRDRGSRSTEAFF. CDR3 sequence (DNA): TGTGCCAGCAGTCGAGACAGGGGGAGTAGGAGCACTGAAGCTTTCTTT.

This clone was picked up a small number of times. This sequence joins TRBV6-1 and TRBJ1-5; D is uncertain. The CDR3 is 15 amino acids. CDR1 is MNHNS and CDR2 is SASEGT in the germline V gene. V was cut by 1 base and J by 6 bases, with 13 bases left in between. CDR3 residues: CASSEGRASVQPQHF. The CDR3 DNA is TGTGCCAGCAGTGAAGGCCGAGCGAGTGTTCAGCCCCAGCATTTT.

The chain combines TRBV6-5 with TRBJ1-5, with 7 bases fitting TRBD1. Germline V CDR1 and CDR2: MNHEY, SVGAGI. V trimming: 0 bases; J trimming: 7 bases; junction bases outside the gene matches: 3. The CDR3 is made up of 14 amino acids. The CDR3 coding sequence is TGTGCCAGCAGTTACTCAAGGGGGCACCAGCCCCAGCATTTT. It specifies CASSYSRGHQPQHF.

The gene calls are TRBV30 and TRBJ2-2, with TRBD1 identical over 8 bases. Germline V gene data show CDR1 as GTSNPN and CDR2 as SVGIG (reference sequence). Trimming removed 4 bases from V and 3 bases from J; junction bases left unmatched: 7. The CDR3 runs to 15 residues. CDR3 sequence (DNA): TGTGCCTGGATATCCGGGACAGGCTACACCGGGGAGCTGTTTTTT. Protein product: CAWISGTGYTGELFF.

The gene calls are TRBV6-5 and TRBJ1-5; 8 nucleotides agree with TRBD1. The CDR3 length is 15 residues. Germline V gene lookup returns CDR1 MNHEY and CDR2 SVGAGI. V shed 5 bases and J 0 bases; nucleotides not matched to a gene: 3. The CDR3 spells CASSQGAHSNQPQHF. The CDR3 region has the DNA TGTGCCAGCAGTCAGGGGGCTCATAGCAATCAGCCCCAGCATTTT.

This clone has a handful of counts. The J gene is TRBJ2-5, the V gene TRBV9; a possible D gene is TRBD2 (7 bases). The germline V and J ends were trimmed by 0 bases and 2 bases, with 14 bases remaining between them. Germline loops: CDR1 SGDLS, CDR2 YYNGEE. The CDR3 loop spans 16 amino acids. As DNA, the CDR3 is TGTGCCAGCAGCGTAGGCCAGGGGAGGGGACAAGAGACCCAGTACTTC. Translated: CASSVGQGRGQETQYF. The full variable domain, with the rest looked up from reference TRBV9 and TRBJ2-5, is DSGVTQTPKHLITATGQRVTLRCSPRSGDLSVYWYQQSLDQGLQFLIQYYNGEERAKGNILERFSAQQFPDLHSELNLSSLELGDSALYFCASSVGQGRGQETQYFGPGTRLLVL.